These T cell receptor beta chains were read from a single sample in a study of spatial heterogeneity in lung cancer. TCRdb fed the 5' RACE reads into MiXCR, producing one record per CDR3 protein. This sample carries about 4,800 distinct CDR3 sequences, approximately 9.1% of them seen once, and the ten largest clones take roughly 31%. The specimen was lung tumor tissue, collected at surgery. These receptors all stem from a male donor with early-stage non-small cell lung cancer. Each CDR3 is given with its conserved first and last residue. A D gene is named only where the DNA matches it firmly. Clone size appears in some rows only: once, few, many, or a class for an expanded clone.

17,TRBJ1-2,TRBD1,many,TRBV10-3,TGTGCCACCACCAAAACCCCCCGCGAGGGGGCTGTCTATGGCTACACCTTC,CATTKTPREGAVYGYTF
17,TRBJ2-1,NA,many,TRBV9,TGTGCCAGCAGAGTAGGGGGAACCCGCGCCCCCGGCAATGAGCAGTTCTTC,CASRVGGTRAPGNEQFF
13,TRBJ2-6,NA,few,TRBV10-2,TGCGCCTGCAGGGAGTCTGGGGCCAACGTCCTGACTTTC,CACRESGANVLTF
16,TRBJ1-3,NA,medium-sized,TRBV5-5,TGTGCCAGCAGCCCCGCCGGGAGCCTCTCTGGAAACACCATATATTTT,CASSPAGSLSGNTIYF
12,TRBJ2-1,TRBD2,many,TRBV29-1,TGCAGCGTTCCCCGGACTAGCAATGAGCAGTTCTTC,CSVPRTSNEQFF
16,TRBJ1-4,TRBD1,many,TRBV3-1,TGTGCCAGCAGCCAGTCCTTGACAGGGTTGGGGGAAAAACTGTTTTTT,CASSQSLTGLGEKLFF
13,TRBJ2-1,NA,medium-sized,TRBV7-9,TGTGCCAGCAGCTTAGGCCAGGACAATGAGCAGTTCTTC,CASSLGQDNEQFF
15,TRBJ2-1,TRBD2,medium-sized,TRBV7-3,TGTGCCAGCAGCGAGGGACTAGCGGACTACAATGAGCAGTTCTTC,CASSEGLADYNEQFF
13,TRBJ2-5,NA,many,TRBV2,TGTGCCAGCAGTGAAGCGGAGTTGGAGACCCAGTACTTC,CASSEAELETQYF
15,TRBJ2-3,NA,many,TRBV5-1,TGCGCCAGCAGCTTGGAGTCAGCAATGGGGAATACGCAGTATTTT,CASSLESAMGNTQYF
14,TRBJ2-3,TRBD2,large,TRBV7-3,TGTGCCAGCAGCTCTAGCGGGGCCACAGATACGCAGTATTTT,CASSSSGATDTQYF
13,TRBJ2-5,TRBD1,many,TRBV7-3,TGTGCCAGCAGCTTTACAGGGGGCGAGACCCAGTACTTC,CASSFTGGETQYF
15,TRBJ1-6,TRBD1,medium-sized,TRBV4-1,TGCGCCAGCAGCGAAATGGACAGGGGGGGTTCACCCCTCCACTTT,CASSEMDRGGSPLHF
11,TRBJ1-2,NA,many,TRBV20-1,TGCAGTGCTTTCCAGGGTGAGGGCTACACCTTC,CSAFQGEGYTF
14,TRBJ2-7,NA,NA,TRBV9,TGTGCCAGCAGCGTAGCGGTTAGCGGCTACGAGCAGTACTTC,CASSVAVSGYEQYF
16,TRBJ2-3,TRBD1,NA,TRBV7-9,TGTGCCAGCAGCTTAGCGGGCAGGGGGTACACAGATACGCAGTATTTT,CASSLAGRGYTDTQYF
14,TRBJ2-2,NA,many,TRBV25-1,TGTGCCAGCAGTCCGCAGGCGAACACCGGGGAGCTGTTTTTT,CASSPQANTGELFF
15,TRBJ2-2,TRBD1,NA,TRBV6-5,TGTGCCAGCAGTTACGACAGGGGGGGCACCGGGGAGCTGTTTTTT,CASSYDRGGTGELFF
15,TRBJ2-1,NA,many,TRBV5-1,TGCGCCAGCAGCCTGAACAGGGCCACCTACAATGAGCAGTTCTTC,CASSLNRATYNEQFF
14,TRBJ1-1,NA,NA,TRBV29-1,TGCAGCGTTGGGGGGAGCTTTAAAAGCACTGAAGCTTTCTTT,CSVGGSFKSTEAFF
17,TRBJ2-7,TRBD1,NA,TRBV23-1,TGCGCCAGCAGTCACCCTCGATCCGGGACAGGGTCCCCCGAGCAGTACTTC,CASSHPRSGTGSPEQYF
12,TRBJ2-4,NA,many,TRBV7-2,TGTGCCAGCAGCTTAGGGGACAGCGGGCGGTACTTC,CASSLGDSGRYF
14,TRBJ2-5,NA,medium-sized,TRBV6-2/TRBV6-3,TGTGCCAGCGGTCGGATTACGAGAGGCGAGACCCAGTACTTC,CASGRITRGETQYF
20,TRBJ2-3,TRBD2,few,TRBV11-2,TGTGCCAGCAGCTTAGAAAGGGCAGCGACCGGGACTAGATACACAGATACGCAGTATTTT,CASSLERAATGTRYTDTQYF
13,TRBJ2-1,NA,NA,TRBV5-1,TGCGCCAGCAGCTTGGAGTGGAAGGATGAGCAGTTCTTC,CASSLEWKDEQFF
14,TRBJ1-1,TRBD1,few,TRBV7-9,TGTGCCAGCAGCTTATCGACCCGGGACAGGGAAGCTTTCTTT,CASSLSTRDREAFF
18,TRBJ2-1,TRBD2,many,TRBV5-5,TGTGCCAGCAGTTTCACTAGCGGGAGGCCCTCCTTCCTCAATGAGCAGTTCTTC,CASSFTSGRPSFLNEQFF
14,TRBJ2-7,NA,NA,TRBV27,TGTGCCAGCACCGGTAGCACGGGATCTCAAGAGCAGTACTTC,CASTGSTGSQEQYF
13,TRBJ2-5,TRBD2,many,TRBV24-1,TGTGCCACCAGTGATTCCCCGGGGGGAGCGCAGTACTTC,CATSDSPGGAQYF
15,TRBJ1-2,NA,many,TRBV6-5,TGTGCCAGCAGTTCGACAGGACAGACCCTGGGTGGCTACACCTTC,CASSSTGQTLGGYTF